This T cell receptor beta chain emerged from a study of early stage breast cancer tumors. Overall study: ER+/PR+/HER2- status applied to about 70% of the 16 invasive breast tumors. General observations from the study: Functional markers like CD4, CD8 and FOXP3 were missed in bulk sequencing. Commonly generated sequences made up most enriched TCRB sequences shared between patients. Tumors had 2.5 to 3-fold higher T cell density and higher clonality than adjacent normal breast tissue.

This CDR3 is built from 15 residues. CDR1 is SGHTA and CDR2 is FQGNSA in the germline V gene. Deletions cut 4 bases from V and 7 bases from J, with 20 bases between. This clone showed up just a few times. The antigen is not known. Assay: immunoSEQ multiplex PCR; the TCRdb copy retains only in-frame clones and omits some. The sample yields tens of thousands of clones, roughly 80% seen once. Sequences were obtained from blood. The chain employs TRBV7-2 and TRBJ2-7; D is unresolved. The receptor was isolated from a person under 45 with breast cancer. The CDR3 sequence is CASSSKHLVGREQYF. The CDR3 coding sequence is TGTGCCAGCAGCTCCAAACATTTGGTTGGTAGGGAGCAGTACTTC.